Following are 23 T cell receptor beta chains from one sample sequenced in a study of spatial heterogeneity in lung cancer. TCRdb reprocessed the 5' RACE reads via MiXCR and lists one record per CDR3 protein. The table has 110,000 or so distinct CDR3 sequences, about 10% seen once. Time point given: blood at routine non-recurrence follow-up after resection. The sequenced sample was PBMCs, obtained at follow-up. Source of these receptors: a female donor with early-stage non-small cell lung cancer.

This clonotype appeared a few times. The J gene is TRBJ2-3, the V gene TRBV4-3; no clear D. V was cut by 3 bases and J by 1 base, with 11 bases left in between. CDR1 and CDR2 (germline): LGHNA, YSLEER. This CDR3 comprises 15 residues. This chain's CDR3 is CASSHEASGTDTQYF. The CDR3 coding sequence is TGCGCCAGCAGCCACGAGGCCTCAGGCACAGATACGCAGTATTTT.

On this clonotype: One junction end does not reproduce the germline sequence, and a read error may be involved. The chain uses TRBV5-1 and TRBJ2-7; TRBD2 is a possible D gene (6 bases). CDR1 is SGHRS and CDR2 is YFSETQ in the germline V gene. The CDR3 is made up of 15 amino acids. The CDR3 nucleotides read TGCGCCAGCAGATTGGGAGGAGGGCCTCTCTACGAGCAGTACTTC. Amino acid sequence: CASRLGGGPLYEQYF.

This clonotype was recorded a few times. The chain combines TRBV7-9 with TRBJ2-1; D unclear. From germline, CDR1 is SEHNR and CDR2 FQNEAQ (reference sequence). Trimming took off 5 bases at V and 6 bases at J, with 11 bases between the two ends. This CDR3 spans 13 amino acids. CDR3 DNA sequence: TGTGCCAGCAGCCCGAGATCGAGCAATGAGCAGTTCTTC. This encodes CASSPRSSNEQFF.

The genes are TRBV19 and TRBJ2-7; tentative D call: TRBD2 (5 bases). Germline CDR1 and CDR2: LNHDA and SQIVND (reference sequence). V gave up 3 bases and J gave up 0 bases, with 12 bases separating them. The CDR3 has 15 residues. CDR3 protein: CASSITRVSSYEQYV. CDR3 in DNA: TGTGCCAGTAGTATTACGCGGGTTTCCTCCTACGAGCAGTACGTC.

The table lists this clonotype with many counts. The genes are TRBV29-1 and TRBJ2-7; D remains unclear. V gave up 1 base and J gave up 3 bases, with 13 bases separating them. This CDR3 spans 14 amino acids. The V gene's germline CDR1 is SQVTM and CDR2 ANQGSEA. The CDR3 is CSVEVALGGYEQYF. The CDR3 nucleotides read TGCAGCGTTGAAGTAGCCCTTGGTGGCTACGAGCAGTACTTC.

This clonotype was seen a handful of times. This chain joins TRBV11-3 and TRBJ2-1; a weak D match, TRBD2 (6 bases). CDR3 length: 15 amino acids. Germline lookup yields CDR1 SGHNT and CDR2 YENEEA. Trimming pared 5 bases from V and 0 bases from J, leaving 11 bases between. CDR3 sequence reads: CASSTAGSSYNEQFF. The CDR3 coding sequence is TGTGCCAGCAGCACCGCGGGGAGCTCCTACAATGAGCAGTTCTTC.

This clonotype has more than one count but fewer than ten. The gene calls are TRBV2 and TRBJ1-5; D may be TRBD1 (5 bases). CDR3 size: 14 residues. The V gene's germline CDR1 is SNHLY and CDR2 FYNNEI. Trimming took off 6 bases at V and 6 bases at J, with 15 bases between the two ends. The CDR3 spells CASRPTAQGQPQHF. The CDR3 DNA follows: TGTGCCAGCAGACCTACCGCTCAGGGTCAGCCCCAGCATTTT.

This clonotype has a handful of counts. This chain uses TRBV20-1 with TRBJ2-5; no clear D. This CDR3 region has 15 residues. Germline CDR1 DFQATT, CDR2 SNEGSKA (reference sequence). V was cut by 0 bases and J by 1 base, with 12 bases left in between. DNA of the CDR3: TGCAGTGCTAGAGATTACTCCCGGCCCCAAGAGACCCAGTACTTC. Amino acids: CSARDYSRPQETQYF.

V and J are TRBV18 and TRBJ2-1, with 8 bases aligning to TRBD2. V was pared by 6 bases and J by 2 bases, with 12 bases of the junction left unmatched. The CDR3 consists of 17 residues. Germline V gives CDR1 KGHSH, CDR2 LQKENI. This CDR3 is CASSLMPAGGPYNEQFF. The CDR3 DNA is TGTGCCAGCTCCCTAATGCCTGCGGGAGGACCCTACAATGAGCAGTTCTTC.

This clonotype was seen repeatedly, ten times or more. This chain uses TRBV11-3 with TRBJ1-1; D gene unclear. Trimming took 3 bases from V and 0 from J, leaving 8 bases between them. The CDR3 has 14 amino acids. The germline CDR1 and CDR2 sequences are SGHNT and YENEEA. The CDR3: CASSFRSLNTEAFF. The DNA for the CDR3 is TGTGCCAGCAGCTTCCGATCCCTGAACACTGAAGCTTTCTTT.

This clonotype has only a few counts. The gene calls are TRBV9 and TRBJ2-3, with 11 bases matching TRBD2. The CDR3 covers 16 residues. J lost 5 bases, V lost 2 bases, and 7 bases had no gene match. Germline V lookup: CDR1 SGDLS, CDR2 YYNGEE. The chain's CDR3 is CASSVDTSGRQDTQYF. As DNA, the CDR3 is TGTGCCAGCAGCGTGGATACTAGCGGGAGACAAGATACGCAGTATTTT.

Only a few counts were recorded for this clonotype. The V and J genes are TRBV6-5 and TRBJ2-1; weak D call: TRBD1 (6 bases). The CDR3 sequence is 13 residues long. Germline CDR1 and CDR2: MNHEY and SVGAGI. V lost 6 bases to trimming and J lost 8 bases, with 14 bases between them. The CDR3 DNA is TGTGCCAGCAGAAAACAGGGTTCCCATGAGCAGTTCTTC. It is translated as CASRKQGSHEQFF.

This clonotype was counted a single time. V usage is TRBV28 and J usage is TRBJ2-7, with unresolved D. Germline CDR1 is MDHEN and CDR2 is SYDVKM. The CDR3 is 13 amino acids. V was cut by 10 bases and J by 4 bases, with 17 bases left in between. CDR3 nucleotide sequence: TGTGCCACCTGTCGGTCCCCGTGTTACGAGCAGTACTTC. It specifies CATCRSPCYEQYF.

The rearrangement uses TRBV7-2 and TRBJ2-1, with D possibly matching TRBD2 (6 bases). Germline V gene data show CDR1 as SGHTA and CDR2 as FQGNSA. V lost 6 bases to trimming and J lost 4 bases, with 16 bases between them. The CDR3 loop spans 15 amino acids. CDR3 amino acids: CASRSEAGRYNEQFF. CDR3 bases: TGTGCCAGCAGATCGGAAGCGGGCCGGTACAATGAGCAGTTCTTC. The full variable domain, in which reference TRBV7-2 and TRBJ2-1 provide the parts outside the CDR3, is GAGVSQSPSNKVTEKGKDVELRCDPISGHTALYWYRQSLGQGLEFLIYFQGNSAPDKSGLPSDRFSAERTGGSVSTLTIQRTQQEDSAVYLCASRSEAGRYNEQFFGPGTRLTVL.

This clonotype was recorded at least ten times. Here the CDR3 DNA reads TGCAGCGGGGGGACCGTGAACACTGAAGCTTTCTTT. This codes for CSGGTVNTEAFF. The chain employs TRBV29-1 and TRBJ1-1, with D possibly matching TRBD1 (5 bases). Germline CDR1 and CDR2: SQVTM and ANQGSEA. V lost 7 bases and J 0 bases, leaving 9 bases between the germline ends. This CDR3 is built from 12 residues.

The V gene is TRBV6-2 or TRBV6-3, the J gene TRBJ1-1; D gene ambiguous. This CDR3 contains 14 residues. The V end was cut by 5 bases, the J end by 3 bases, with 13 bases between. Germline CDR1 MNHEY, CDR2 SVGEGT. As DNA, the CDR3 is TGTGCCAGCAGTGCCGGACTGAGTCACACTGAAGCTTTCTTT. This translates into CASSAGLSHTEAFF.

About this clonotype itself: With a much larger clone just one base away, this may be a read error. This chain connects TRBV10-1 to TRBJ2-5; a possible D gene is TRBD2 (6 bases). CDR1 is WNHNN, CDR2 SYGVQD, per germline (reference sequence). The germline V and J ends were trimmed by 1 base and 3 bases, with 12 bases remaining between them. This CDR3 has 15 residues. Written as DNA, the CDR3 is TGCGCCAGCAGTGAGTTGTCTTGCGGGAAAGAGACCCAGTACTTC. As protein: CASSELSCGKETQYF.

This chain links TRBV7-8 with TRBJ2-5; D unresolved. V lost 0 bases and J 0 bases, leaving 8 bases between the germline ends. This CDR3 has 15 residues. Germline CDR1 and CDR2: SGHVS and FQNEAQ. The CDR3: CASSLAWADQETQYF. CDR3 in DNA: TGTGCCAGCAGCTTAGCTTGGGCCGACCAAGAGACCCAGTACTTC.

V gene TRBV12-3 or TRBV12-4 combines with J gene TRBJ2-5, with D unclear. V was clipped by 5 bases and J by 1 base, with 11 bases between them. The CDR3 contains 14 residues. This CDR3 is CASSQYPSQETQYF. In DNA form, the CDR3 reads TGTGCCAGCAGTCAATATCCATCCCAAGAGACCCAGTACTTC.

This clonotype came up many times. DNA of the CDR3: TGTGCCACCAGTGACCCGGGGGGAGAGACCCAGTACTTC. It translates to CATSDPGGETQYF. This chain uses TRBV24-1 with TRBJ2-5, with 7 bases matching TRBD2. Unmatched junction bases numbered 2, after V lost 4 bases and J lost 4 bases. The CDR3 has 13 residues. Germline CDR1 and CDR2: KGHDR and SFDVKD.

At least ten counts were recorded for this clonotype. The chain combines TRBV7-9 with TRBJ1-4; maybe TRBD1 (5 bases). Trimming cost V 3 bases and J 7 bases, with 15 bases left between them. Germline V CDR1 and CDR2: SEHNR, FQNEAQ (reference sequence). The CDR3 spans 15 residues. The CDR3, as DNA: TGTGCCAGCAGCTTTGACGGGGCTTCCCGTGAAAAACTGTTTTTT. Amino acids: CASSFDGASREKLFF.

There are a few counts of this clonotype. The J gene is TRBJ2-1, the V gene TRBV18; D gene unclear. Germline CDR1 reads KGHSH; CDR2 reads LQKENI. The CDR3 is made up of 12 amino acids. With 3 bases removed from V and 9 bases from J, the gap between germline ends came to 9 bases. CDR3 loop: CASSPQFPEQFF. The CDR3 nucleotides are TGTGCCAGCTCACCCCAGTTTCCTGAGCAGTTCTTC.

This clonotype was recorded a few times. The rearrangement links TRBV27 to TRBJ1-6; D remains unclear. The CDR3 contains 14 residues. Germline V gives CDR1 MNHEY, CDR2 SMNVEV (reference sequence). Trimming stripped 7 bases from V and 4 bases from J, with 11 bases between. DNA of the CDR3: TGTGCCAGCAAGGGCGGACTTTATAATTCACCCCTCCACTTT. It yields the protein CASKGGLYNSPLHF.